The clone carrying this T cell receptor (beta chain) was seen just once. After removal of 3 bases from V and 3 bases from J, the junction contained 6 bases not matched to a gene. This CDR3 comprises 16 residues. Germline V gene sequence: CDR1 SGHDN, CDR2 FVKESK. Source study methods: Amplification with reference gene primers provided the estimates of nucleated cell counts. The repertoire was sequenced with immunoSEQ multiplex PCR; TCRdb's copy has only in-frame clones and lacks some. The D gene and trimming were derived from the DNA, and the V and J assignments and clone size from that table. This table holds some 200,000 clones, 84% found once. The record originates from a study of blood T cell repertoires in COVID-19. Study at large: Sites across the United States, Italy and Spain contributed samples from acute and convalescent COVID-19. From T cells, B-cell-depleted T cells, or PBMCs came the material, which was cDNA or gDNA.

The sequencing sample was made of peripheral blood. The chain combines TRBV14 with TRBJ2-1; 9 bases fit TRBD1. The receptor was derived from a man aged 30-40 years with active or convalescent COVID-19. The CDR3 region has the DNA TGTGCCAGCAGCCACCCCGGGACAGGGTTCTACAATGAGCAGTTCTTC. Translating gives CASSHPGTGFYNEQFF. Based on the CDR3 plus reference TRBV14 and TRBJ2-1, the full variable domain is EAGVTQFPSHSVIEKGQTVTLRCDPISGHDNLYWYRRVMGKEIKFLLHFVKESKQDESGMPNNRFLAERTGGTYSTLKVQPAELEDSGVYFCASSHPGTGFYNEQFFGPGTRLTVL.